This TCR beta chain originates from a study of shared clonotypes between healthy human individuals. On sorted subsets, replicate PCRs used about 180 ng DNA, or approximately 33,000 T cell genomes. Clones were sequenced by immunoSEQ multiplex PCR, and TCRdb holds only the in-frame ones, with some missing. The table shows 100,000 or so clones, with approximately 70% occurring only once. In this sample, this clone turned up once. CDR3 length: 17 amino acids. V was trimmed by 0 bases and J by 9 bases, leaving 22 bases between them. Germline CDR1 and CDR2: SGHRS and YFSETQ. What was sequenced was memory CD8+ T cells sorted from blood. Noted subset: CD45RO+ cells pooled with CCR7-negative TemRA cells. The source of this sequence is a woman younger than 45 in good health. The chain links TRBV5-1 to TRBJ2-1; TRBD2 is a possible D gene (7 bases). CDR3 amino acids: CASSLAPGGNPQGEQFF. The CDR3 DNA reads TGCGCCAGCAGCTTGGCCCCGGGGGGCAACCCCCAGGGTGAGCAGTTCTTC.